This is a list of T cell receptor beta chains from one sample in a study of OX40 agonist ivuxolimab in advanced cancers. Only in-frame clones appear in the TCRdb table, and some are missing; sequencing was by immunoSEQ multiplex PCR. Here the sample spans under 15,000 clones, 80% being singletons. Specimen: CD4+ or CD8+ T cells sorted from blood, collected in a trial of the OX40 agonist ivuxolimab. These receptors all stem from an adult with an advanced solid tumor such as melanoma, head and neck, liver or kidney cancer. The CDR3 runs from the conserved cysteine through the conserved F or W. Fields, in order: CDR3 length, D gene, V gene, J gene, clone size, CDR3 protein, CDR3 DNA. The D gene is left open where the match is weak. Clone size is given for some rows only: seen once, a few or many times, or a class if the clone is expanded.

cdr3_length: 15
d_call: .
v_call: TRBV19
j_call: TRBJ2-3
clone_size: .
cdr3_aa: CASSIVPWGSDTQYF
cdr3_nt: TGTGCCAGTAGTATAGTCCCGTGGGGGTCAGATACGCAGTATTTT

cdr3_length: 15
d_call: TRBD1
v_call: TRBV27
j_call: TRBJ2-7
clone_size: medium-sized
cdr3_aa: CASSRPGTAAYEQYF
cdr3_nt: TGTGCCAGCAGCCGACCCGGGACAGCAGCCTACGAGCAGTACTTC

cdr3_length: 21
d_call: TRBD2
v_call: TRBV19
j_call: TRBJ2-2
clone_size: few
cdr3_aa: CASTSKGLAGGRQKYTGELFF
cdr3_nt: TGTGCCAGTACCTCAAAAGGACTAGCGGGAGGACGACAAAAATACACCGGGGAGCTGTTTTTT

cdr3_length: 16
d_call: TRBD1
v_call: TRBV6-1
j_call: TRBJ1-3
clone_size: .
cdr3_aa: CASSDGQGYSGNTIYF
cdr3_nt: TGTGCCAGCAGTGACGGACAGGGCTACTCTGGAAACACCATATATTTT

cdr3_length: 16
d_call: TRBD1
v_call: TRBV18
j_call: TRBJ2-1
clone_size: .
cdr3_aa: CASSPKGGTPHNEQFF
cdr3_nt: TGTGCCAGCTCACCAAAAGGGGGCACTCCCCACAATGAGCAGTTCTTC

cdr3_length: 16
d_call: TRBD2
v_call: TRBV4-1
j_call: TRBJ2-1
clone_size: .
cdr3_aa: CASSQSSGDVKNEQFF
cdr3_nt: TGCGCCAGCAGCCAAAGCAGCGGGGACGTAAAGAATGAGCAGTTCTTC

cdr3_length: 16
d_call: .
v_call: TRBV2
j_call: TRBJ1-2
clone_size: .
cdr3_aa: CASSQSCYRWTYGYTF
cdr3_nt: TGTGCCAGCAGTCAGAGCTGTTACCGATGGACCTATGGCTACACCTTC

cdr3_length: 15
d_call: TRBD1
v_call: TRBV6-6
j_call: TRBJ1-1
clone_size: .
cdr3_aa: CASSLTVGQDTEAFF
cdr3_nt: TGTGCCAGCAGTCTGACCGTTGGACAGGACACTGAAGCTTTCTTT

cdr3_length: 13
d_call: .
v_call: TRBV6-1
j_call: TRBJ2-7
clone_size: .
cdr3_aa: CASGPTSTYEQYF
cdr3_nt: TGTGCCAGCGGACCCACTAGTACCTACGAGCAGTACTTC

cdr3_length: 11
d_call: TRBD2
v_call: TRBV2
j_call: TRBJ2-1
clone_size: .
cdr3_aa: CASSGLAGEFF
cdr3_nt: TGTGCCAGCTCGGGACTAGCGGGAGAGTTCTTC

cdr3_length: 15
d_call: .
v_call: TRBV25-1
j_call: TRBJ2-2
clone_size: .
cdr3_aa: CASSSVAGWTGELFF
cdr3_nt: TGTGCCAGCAGTTCGGTGGCGGGGTGGACCGGGGAGCTGTTTTTT

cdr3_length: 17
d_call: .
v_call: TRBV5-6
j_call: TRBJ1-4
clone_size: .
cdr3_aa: CASSWGASIATNEKLFF
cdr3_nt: TGTGCCAGCAGTTGGGGGGCCTCCATTGCAACTAATGAAAAACTGTTTTTT

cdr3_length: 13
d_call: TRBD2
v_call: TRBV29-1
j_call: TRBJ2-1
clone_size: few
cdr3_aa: CSVEIAGDNEQFF
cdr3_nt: TGCAGCGTTGAAATTGCGGGGGACAATGAGCAGTTCTTC

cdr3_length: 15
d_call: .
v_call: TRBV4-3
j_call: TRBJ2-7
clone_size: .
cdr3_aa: CASSQERIGNYEQYF
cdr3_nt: TGCGCCAGCAGCCAAGAGAGAATTGGAAACTACGAGCAGTACTTC

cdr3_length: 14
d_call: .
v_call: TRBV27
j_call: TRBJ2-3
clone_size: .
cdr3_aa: CASTSSYSTDTQYF
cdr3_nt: TGTGCCAGCACCTCTAGTTATAGCACAGATACGCAGTATTTT

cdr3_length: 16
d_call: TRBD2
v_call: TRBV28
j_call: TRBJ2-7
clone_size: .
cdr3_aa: CASSSLAGVNLDEQYF
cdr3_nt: TGTGCCAGCAGTTCATTAGCGGGAGTTAATTTGGACGAGCAGTACTTC

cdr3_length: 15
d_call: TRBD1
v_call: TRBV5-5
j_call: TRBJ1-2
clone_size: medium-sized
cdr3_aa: CASSLETGDNYGYTF
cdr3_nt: TGTGCCAGCAGCTTGGAGACAGGGGATAACTATGGCTACACCTTC

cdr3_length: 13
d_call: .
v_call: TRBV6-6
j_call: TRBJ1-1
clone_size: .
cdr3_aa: CASSYGGHTEAFF
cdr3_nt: TGTGCCAGCAGTTACGGGGGGCACACTGAAGCTTTCTTT

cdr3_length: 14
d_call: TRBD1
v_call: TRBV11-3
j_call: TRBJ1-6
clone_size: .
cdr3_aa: CASSRRDRDSPLHF
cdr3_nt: TGTGCCAGCAGCCGCCGGGACAGGGACTCACCCCTCCACTTT

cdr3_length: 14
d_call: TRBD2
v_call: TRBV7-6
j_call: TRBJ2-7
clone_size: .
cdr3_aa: CASSLEAGVLEQYF
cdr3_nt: TGTGCCAGCAGCTTAGAAGCGGGAGTCCTCGAGCAGTACTTC

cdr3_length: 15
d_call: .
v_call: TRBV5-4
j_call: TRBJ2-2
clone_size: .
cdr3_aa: CASSWATSNTGELFF
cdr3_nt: TGTGCCAGCAGCTGGGCCACTTCGAACACCGGGGAGCTGTTTTTT

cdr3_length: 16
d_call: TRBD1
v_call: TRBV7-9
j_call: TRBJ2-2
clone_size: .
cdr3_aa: CASSSPGTGMAGELFF
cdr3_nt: TGTGCCAGCAGCTCCCCCGGGACAGGGATGGCCGGGGAGCTGTTTTTT

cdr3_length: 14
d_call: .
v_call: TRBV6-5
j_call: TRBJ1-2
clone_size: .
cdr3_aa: CASSVSVQMRGYTF
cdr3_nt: TGTGCCAGCAGTGTCAGCGTACAAATGAGGGGCTACACCTTC

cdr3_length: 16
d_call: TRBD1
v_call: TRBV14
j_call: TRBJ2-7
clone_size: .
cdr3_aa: CASSHSDRGITYEQYF
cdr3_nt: TGTGCCAGCAGCCATTCTGACAGGGGGATAACCTACGAGCAGTACTTC

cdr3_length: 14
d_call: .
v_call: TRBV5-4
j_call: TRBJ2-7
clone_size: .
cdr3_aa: CASSLGRLSYEQYF
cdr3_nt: TGTGCCAGCAGCTTAGGACGGCTATCCTACGAGCAGTACTTC

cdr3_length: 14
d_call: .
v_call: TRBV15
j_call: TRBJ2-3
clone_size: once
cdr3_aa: CATSIGTNVDTQYF
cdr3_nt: TGTGCCACCAGCATTGGGACCAACGTAGATACGCAGTATTTT

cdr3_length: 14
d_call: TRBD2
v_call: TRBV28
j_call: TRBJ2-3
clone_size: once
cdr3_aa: CASSFLAGTDTQYF
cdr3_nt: TGTGCCAGCAGTTTTCTAGCGGGCACAGATACGCAGTATTTT

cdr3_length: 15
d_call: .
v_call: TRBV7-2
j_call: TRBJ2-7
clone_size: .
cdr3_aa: CASSLGGSAVYEQYF
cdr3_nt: TGTGCCAGCAGCTTAGGGGGGAGTGCCGTCTACGAGCAGTACTTC

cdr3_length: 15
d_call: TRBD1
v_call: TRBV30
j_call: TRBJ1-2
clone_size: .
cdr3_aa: CAWSSLTGVNNGYTF
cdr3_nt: TGTGCCTGGTCTTCTCTAACAGGGGTTAATAATGGCTACACCTTC